This TCR beta chain was sequenced in a study of T cell responses to AZD1222 COVID-19 vaccine (dated by TCRdb to about 2021). At the level of the whole study: TCR sequencing was performed for 230 to 250 trial participants, of whom about 200 were given two doses of AZD1222 and approximately 25 were given two doses of MenACWY control vaccine. Trial participants were enrolled into age subgroups of 18-55, 56-69 and 70-plus years, which contained approximately 150, 28 and 58 TCR-sequenced participants, respectively.

This specimen's time point label, interpreted: about 28 days (+/-7) after the second vaccine dose. AZD1222 recipients whose second dose came at about 4 weeks and those whose second dose came at about 12 weeks were combined into one group, since spike-specific TCR depth and breadth did not differ between the two schedules. Vaccinee samples came from UK trials COV001 and COV002, including a single-blind randomized controlled phase 2/3 trial of AZD1222 (ChAdOx1 nCoV-19) in healthy adults. For TCRbeta chain sequencing, PBMC samples from trial participants were taken at day 0 and at day 28 after the second dose. The full study reports these points: Because no day 14 peak-response samples were available, the repertoires could be characterized only after the peak T cell response. Nearly half of unique spike-specific TCRs reportedly recognized epitopes outside regions mutated in the B.1.351 and B.1.1.7 variants. Conclusions about previously exposed vaccinees were limited because only five to seven AZD1222 recipients were SARS-CoV-2 seropositive at baseline. The vaccine-associated CD4 TCRs covered the entire spike protein, and the dominant responses fell in regions 160-218 and 743-854. In the small 56-69-year group, the increase in depth fell short of significance, most likely because of low power. Participants were mostly white British, with more females than males. The authors suggested clonal diversity may have been underestimated. After two AZD1222 doses, spike-specific TCR breadth and depth were significantly higher than at day 0 and than in MenACWY recipients.

The CDR3 regions of human TCRbeta chains were analyzed by immunosequencing. On the authors' methods: TCRs in the repertoires were matched against a reference library of SARS-CoV-2-specific TCRs that had been generated with the MIRA antigen-specificity platform. Breadth meant the fraction of unique TCRs that were SARS-CoV-2-associated, whereas depth meant the fraction of total T cells that were SARS-CoV-2-associated. Using the MIRA data, every spike-specific TCR was mapped to the spike region that the TCR reacted to and assigned to either a CD4 or a CD8 class. Log10-transformed breadth and depth values were compared by one-way ANOVA with Sidak's multiple comparisons tests. TCRdb limited this immuneACCESS table to in-frame rearrangements with V and J called. A share of clones is missing; checked studies link under half to unresolved V genes, and the rest is unexplained. V, J and clone size reflect that table, while D and trimming were determined from the DNA. Present in this sample are roughly 90,000 clones, approximately 89% of which were seen just once. Roughly 5.3% of the sample belongs to the ten largest clones.

Points on this clone: No antigen is known for it. It has no much larger one-base neighbor in the sample; base qualities were not kept.

The CDR3 runs 16 residues from the cysteine to the phenylalanine. The kept DNA is CDR3 alone, 48 bases in frame from the first base. Cut back by 1 base and 4 bases, the V and J ends lie 11 bases apart. The germline V gene yields MGHDK for CDR1 and SYGVNS for CDR2. The sample was peripheral blood, taken 28 days after the second AZD1222 dose. The chain employs TRBV25-1 and TRBJ2-6; no D gene call is confident. This TCR was recovered from an adult who received the AZD1222 COVID-19 vaccine. CDR3 loop: CASSESKKFGANVLTF. At the DNA level, the sequence is TGTGCCAGCAGTGAATCGAAGAAGTTCGGGGCCAACGTCCTGACTTTC.